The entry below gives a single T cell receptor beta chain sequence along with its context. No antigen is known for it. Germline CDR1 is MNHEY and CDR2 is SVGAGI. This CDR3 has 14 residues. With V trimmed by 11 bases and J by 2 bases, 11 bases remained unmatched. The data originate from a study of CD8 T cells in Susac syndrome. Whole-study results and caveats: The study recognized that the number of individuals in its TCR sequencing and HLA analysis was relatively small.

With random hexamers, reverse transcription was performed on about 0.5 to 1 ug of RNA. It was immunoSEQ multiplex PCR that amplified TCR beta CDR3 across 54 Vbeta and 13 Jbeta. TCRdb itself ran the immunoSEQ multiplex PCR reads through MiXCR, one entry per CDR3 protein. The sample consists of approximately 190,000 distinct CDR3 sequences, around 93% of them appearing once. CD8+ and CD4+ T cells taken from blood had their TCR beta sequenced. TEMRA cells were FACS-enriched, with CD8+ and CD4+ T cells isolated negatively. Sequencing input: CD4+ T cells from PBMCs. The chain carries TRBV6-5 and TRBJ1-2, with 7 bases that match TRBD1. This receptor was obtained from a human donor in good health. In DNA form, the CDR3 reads TGTGCCCTGCCGGGACCGGGACAGAACTATGGCTACACCTTC. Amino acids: CALPGPGQNYGYTF.